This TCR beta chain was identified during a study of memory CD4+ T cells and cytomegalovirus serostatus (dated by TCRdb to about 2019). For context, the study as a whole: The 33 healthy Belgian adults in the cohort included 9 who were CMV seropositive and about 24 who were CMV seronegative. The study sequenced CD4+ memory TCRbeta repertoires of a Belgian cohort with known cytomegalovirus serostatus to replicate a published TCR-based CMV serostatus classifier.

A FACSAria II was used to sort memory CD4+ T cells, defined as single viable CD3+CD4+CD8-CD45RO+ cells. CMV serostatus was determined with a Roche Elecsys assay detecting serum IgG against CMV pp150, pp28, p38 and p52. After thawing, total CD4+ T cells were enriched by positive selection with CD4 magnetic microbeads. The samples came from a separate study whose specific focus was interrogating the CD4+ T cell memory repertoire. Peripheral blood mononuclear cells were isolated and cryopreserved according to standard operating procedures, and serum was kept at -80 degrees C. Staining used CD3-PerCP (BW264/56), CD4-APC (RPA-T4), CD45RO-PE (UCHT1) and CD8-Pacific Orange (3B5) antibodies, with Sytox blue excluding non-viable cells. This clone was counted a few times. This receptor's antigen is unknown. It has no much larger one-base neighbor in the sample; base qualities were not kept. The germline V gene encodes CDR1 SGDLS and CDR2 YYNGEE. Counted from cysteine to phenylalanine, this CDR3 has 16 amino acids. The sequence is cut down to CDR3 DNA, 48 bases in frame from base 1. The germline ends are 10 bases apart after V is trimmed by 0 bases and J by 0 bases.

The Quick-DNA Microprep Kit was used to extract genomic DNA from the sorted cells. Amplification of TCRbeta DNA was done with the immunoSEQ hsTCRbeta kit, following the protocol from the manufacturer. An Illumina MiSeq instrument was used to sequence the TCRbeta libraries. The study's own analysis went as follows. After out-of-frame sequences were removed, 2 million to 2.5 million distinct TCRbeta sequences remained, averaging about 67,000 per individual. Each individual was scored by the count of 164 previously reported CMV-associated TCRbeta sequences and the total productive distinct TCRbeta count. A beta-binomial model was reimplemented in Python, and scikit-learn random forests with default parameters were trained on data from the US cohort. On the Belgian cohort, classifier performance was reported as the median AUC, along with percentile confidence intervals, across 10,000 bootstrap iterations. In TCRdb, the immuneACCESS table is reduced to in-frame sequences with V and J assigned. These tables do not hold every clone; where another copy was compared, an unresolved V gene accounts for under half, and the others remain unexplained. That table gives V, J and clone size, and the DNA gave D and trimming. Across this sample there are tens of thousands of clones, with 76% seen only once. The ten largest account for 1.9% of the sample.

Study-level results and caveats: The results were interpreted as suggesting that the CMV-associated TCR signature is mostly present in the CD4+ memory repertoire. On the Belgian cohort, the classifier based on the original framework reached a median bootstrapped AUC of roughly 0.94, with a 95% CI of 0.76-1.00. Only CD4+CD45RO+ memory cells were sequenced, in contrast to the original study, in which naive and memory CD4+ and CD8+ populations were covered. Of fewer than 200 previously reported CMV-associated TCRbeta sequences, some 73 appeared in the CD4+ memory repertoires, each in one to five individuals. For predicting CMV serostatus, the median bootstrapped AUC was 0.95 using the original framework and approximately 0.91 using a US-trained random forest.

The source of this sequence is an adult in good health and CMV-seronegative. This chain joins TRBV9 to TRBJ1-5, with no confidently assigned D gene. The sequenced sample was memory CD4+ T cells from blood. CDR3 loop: CASSVGDIHSNQPQHF. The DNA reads TGTGCCAGCAGCGTAGGCGACATACATAGCAATCAGCCCCAGCATTTT.